The clone carrying this TCR beta chain was detected once. This sample was taken from a study of blood T cell repertoires in COVID-19. Study as a whole: Donors in the United States, Italy and Spain gave samples during acute or convalescent COVID-19. In each case, the material was cDNA or gDNA derived from T cells, B-cell-depleted T cells, or PBMCs.

V was pared by 0 bases and J by 6 bases, with 18 bases between. The CDR3 has 16 amino acids. CDR1 is LNHNV and CDR2 is YYDKDF in the germline V gene (reference sequence). The repertoire was sequenced with immunoSEQ multiplex PCR; TCRdb's copy has only in-frame clones and lacks some. Here the sample spans about 330,000 clones, around 87% being singletons. Individuals drawn from around 24 US areas were roughly 18 to 100 years old. Either two negative PCRs, clearance, or symptom resolution qualified Cohort 3 donors as recovered. The sample taken for sequencing was PBMCs or T cells enriched from blood (not recorded which). This chain uses TRBV15 with TRBJ2-7, with TRBD1 as a possible D gene (5 bases). The clonotype comes from a woman between 25 and 40 years old who had recovered from COVID-19. In DNA form, the CDR3 reads TGTGCCACCAGCAGAGATCCGGGTAGCAGGGTGGGCGAGCAGTACTTC. Translating gives CATSRDPGSRVGEQYF. Complete variable domain (other parts from reference TRBV15 and TRBJ2-7): DAMVIQNPRYQVTQFGKPVTLSCSQTLNHNVMYWYQQKSSQAPKLLFHYYDKDFNNEADTPDNFQSRRPNTSFCFLDIRSPGLGDTAMYLCATSRDPGSRVGEQYFGPGTRLTVT.